These 25 T cell receptor beta chains were sequenced from one sample in a study of blood T cells in healthy people across ages. Then a second PCR, running roughly 7 to 11 cycles, was carried out with a sample-barcoded 5' primer and a J-beta primer mix. TCRdb reprocessed the 5' RACE reads via MiXCR and lists one record per CDR3 protein. The top ten hold roughly 34% of the sample, which has 660,000 or so distinct CDR3 sequences, around three fifths seen once. Sequenced: blood. These receptors came from a man aged 60 to 75 in good health.

The chain carries TRBV18 and TRBJ1-1, with 10 nucleotides matching TRBD1. J lost 7 bases, V lost 3 bases, and 5 bases had no gene match. The CDR3 has 14 amino acids. Looked up from germline, CDR1 is KGHSH and CDR2 is LQKENI. The CDR3 is CASSPDRGPSEAFF. In nucleotides, the CDR3 is TGTGCCAGCTCACCCGACAGGGGGCCCAGTGAAGCTTTCTTT. Together with reference TRBV18 and TRBJ1-1, the CDR3 gives the full variable domain: NAGVMQNPRHLVRRRGQEARLRCSPMKGHSHVYWYRQLPEEGLKFMVYLQKENIIDESGMPKERFSAEFPKEGPSILRIQQVVRGDSAAYFCASSPDRGPSEAFFGQGTRLTVV.

This clonotype was seen just once. The rearrangement joins TRBV12-5 to TRBJ1-5; D gene ambiguous. Trimming removed 6 bases at V and 0 bases at J, with 9 bases between. The V gene's germline CDR1 is LGHNT and CDR2 FRNRAP. This CDR3 is built from 14 residues. The CDR3 region is CASGQDTSNQPQHF. CDR3 sequence (DNA): TGTGCTAGTGGGCAGGATACTAGCAATCAGCCCCAGCATTTT.

This clonotype turned up a few times. V gene TRBV10-3 combines with J gene TRBJ1-1; the D is unclear. V was shortened by 4 bases and J by 0 bases, with 9 bases between the two germline ends. The germline V gene encodes CDR1 ENHRY and CDR2 SYGVKD. The CDR3 has 14 residues. The CDR3 loop is CAISGAGLNTEAFF. The CDR3 DNA reads as TGTGCCATCAGTGGGGCAGGTTTGAACACTGAAGCTTTCTTT.

The rearrangement links TRBV28 to TRBJ2-7, with 7 bases that match TRBD1. V dropped 5 bases and J dropped 3; count of bases not matched to a gene: 4. CDR1 and CDR2 (germline): MDHEN, SYDVKM. This CDR3 contains 13 residues. The CDR3 here is CASSMTGFYEQYF. Here the CDR3 DNA reads TGTGCCAGCAGTATGACAGGGTTCTACGAGCAGTACTTC. The entire variable domain, with the rest obtained from reference TRBV28 and TRBJ2-7, is as follows: DVKVTQSSRYLVKRTGEKVFLECVQDMDHENMFWYRQDPGLGLRLIYFSYDVKMKEKGDIPEGYSVSREKKERFSLILESASTNQTSMYLCASSMTGFYEQYFGPGTRLTVT.

This chain connects TRBV20-1 to TRBJ2-5; TRBD2 matches 8 bases. The CDR3 is 15 amino acids. Losses at the gene ends were 3 bases for V and 1 base for J; bases not matched to a gene: 7. Per germline, CDR1 DFQATT and CDR2 SNEGSKA (reference sequence). This chain's CDR3 is CSASLGSGAQETQYF. The CDR3 DNA sequence: TGCAGTGCTAGTCTCGGTAGCGGGGCCCAAGAGACCCAGTACTTC.

The genes are TRBV21-1 and TRBJ2-1; the table names TRBD2, a call not compared with the DNA. TRBV21-1 is assigned pseudogene status. The CDR3 contains 13 residues. CDR3 in amino acids: CASSKAEGNEQFF. In DNA, the CDR3 is TGTGCCAGCAGCAAAGCTGAGGGCAATGAGCAGTTCTTC.

The V and J genes are TRBV20-1 and TRBJ2-3; D is unresolved. The CDR3 runs to 12 residues. The germline V gene has CDR1 DFQATT and CDR2 SNEGSKA (reference sequence). The CDR3 region is CSGLAPTDTQYF. CDR3 DNA sequence: TGCAGCGGCCTCGCCCCCACAGATACGCAGTATTTT.

In its sample, this clonotype was seen a few times. The chain links TRBV5-1 to TRBJ2-7, with D unclear. Per germline, CDR1 SGHRS and CDR2 YFSETQ. The CDR3 loop spans 13 amino acids. Trimming shortened V by 5 bases and J by 3 bases, and 12 bases separated the two germline ends. CDR3 nucleotides: TGCGCCAGCAGGGTCGACATCCTCTACGAGCAGTACTTC. Translated: CASRVDILYEQYF.

The chain couples TRBV13 to TRBJ1-2, with 7 bases identical to TRBD1. CDR1 and CDR2 (germline): PRHDT, FYEKMQ (reference sequence). CDR3 size: 16 residues. Trimming cost V 4 bases and J 4 bases; bases outside gene matches: 12. The CDR3 sequence is CASSSSPGQRFYGYTF. The CDR3 bases are TGTGCCAGCAGCTCATCACCGGGACAGCGATTCTATGGCTACACCTTC.

This clonotype occurred a few times. This chain uses TRBV5-1 with TRBJ2-5; TRBD1 matches 8 bases. The CDR3 loop spans 15 amino acids. The germline gives CDR1 SGHRS, CDR2 YFSETQ. Germline trimming cut 0 bases from V and 5 bases from J; bases unmatched to any gene: 6. The CDR3 bases are TGCGCCAGCAGCTTGGGGACAGGGTCAACGGAGACCCAGTACTTC. Translated: CASSLGTGSTETQYF.

The chain recombines TRBV18 with TRBJ2-3, with a possible D match to TRBD1 (6 bases). From germline, CDR1 is KGHSH and CDR2 LQKENI. CDR3 length: 15 residues. Deletions cut 3 bases from V and 2 bases from J, with 12 bases between. The CDR3 DNA follows: TGTGCCAGCTCACCCTCGGGACACGCCACAGATACGCAGTATTTT. As protein: CASSPSGHATDTQYF. Drawing the rest from reference TRBV18 and TRBJ2-3, the complete variable domain is NAGVMQNPRHLVRRRGQEARLRCSPMKGHSHVYWYRQLPEEGLKFMVYLQKENIIDESGMPKERFSAEFPKEGPSILRIQQVVRGDSAAYFCASSPSGHATDTQYFGPGTRLTVL.

V gene TRBV28 combines with J gene TRBJ2-3; 12 positions agree with TRBD2. The length of the CDR3 is 20 residues. Trimming cost V 3 bases and J 0 bases; bases outside gene matches: 13. The germline CDR1 and CDR2 sequences are MDHEN and SYDVKM. The CDR3 loop is CASSFDTSGGLPSSTDTQYF. In nucleotides, the CDR3 is TGTGCCAGCAGTTTTGATACTAGCGGGGGGTTGCCTTCTAGCACAGATACGCAGTATTTT.

This clonotype was found once. The chain couples TRBV28 to TRBJ2-1, with unresolved D. V was clipped by 6 bases and J by 0 bases, with 15 bases between them. CDR3 size: 16 residues. The germline gives CDR1 MDHEN, CDR2 SYDVKM. CDR3 nucleotides: TGTGCCAGCAGCCGTGGACGGCCGAGCTCCTACAATGAGCAGTTCTTC. Residues: CASSRGRPSSYNEQFF.

The chain carries TRBV7-9 and TRBJ2-7; possibly TRBD1 for D (6 bases). CDR3 length: 14 residues. Germline V gene sequence: CDR1 SEHNR, CDR2 FQNEAQ (reference sequence). V dropped 3 bases and J dropped 0 bases, with 9 bases sitting between them. The DNA of the CDR3 is TGTGCCAGCAGCTTCACAGGGAGCTCCTACGAGCAGTACTTC. This encodes CASSFTGSSYEQYF.

J is TRBJ2-5 and V is TRBV7-2, with no clear D. Trimming took 3 bases from V and 2 from J, leaving 10 bases between them. The CDR3 totals 14 residues. Per germline, CDR1 SGHTA and CDR2 FQGNSA. The CDR3 DNA sequence: TGTGCCAGCAGCTTGGGCCCCCAGCAAGAGACCCAGTACTTC. Its protein is CASSLGPQQETQYF.

The table lists this clonotype with many counts. The CDR3 region has the DNA TGTGCCAGCAGTTTACGCGGGACAGGGAGGGATACGCAGTATTTT. Protein: CASSLRGTGRDTQYF. The chain links TRBV6-5 to TRBJ2-3; 9 bases are shared with TRBD1. From germline, CDR1 is MNHEY and CDR2 SVGAGI. The V segment lost 4 bases and the J segment 6 bases; nucleotides outside the gene matches: 8. The CDR3 loop spans 15 amino acids.

The V gene is TRBV20-1, the J gene TRBJ2-1; unclear D gene. V lost 1 base and J lost 6, with 13 bases in between. CDR3 length: 14 amino acids. The germline CDR1 and CDR2 sequences are DFQATT and SNEGSKA (reference sequence). The CDR3 loop reads CSARGSHGVNEQFF. CDR3 DNA sequence: TGCAGTGCTAGAGGTTCCCATGGGGTCAATGAGCAGTTCTTC.

This clonotype occurred a few times. J is TRBJ1-2 and V is TRBV20-1; 7 bases line up with TRBD1. Unmatched junction bases numbered 3, after V lost 4 bases and J lost 4 bases. CDR1 is DFQATT, CDR2 SNEGSKA, per germline (reference sequence). The CDR3 spans 12 residues. The DNA for the CDR3 is TGCAGTGCTACGGGACAGCGCTATGGCTACACCTTC. As protein: CSATGQRYGYTF.

DNA for the CDR3: TGTGCCAGCAGTGATAAGGGGAATGAAAAACTGTTTTTT. The encoded protein is CASSDKGNEKLFF. V usage is TRBV2 and J usage is TRBJ1-4; possibly TRBD1 for D (5 bases). Looked up from germline, CDR1 is SNHLY and CDR2 is FYNNEI. V lost 3 bases and J lost 5, with 7 bases in between. This CDR3 spans 13 amino acids.

V is TRBV6-1 and J is TRBJ1-5; D is uncertain. CDR3 length: 12 residues. Germline V lookup: CDR1 MNHNS, CDR2 SASEGT. V lost 3 bases and J 8 bases, leaving 8 bases between the germline ends. The CDR3 DNA is TGTGCCAGCAGTGATGGCCGCGAGCCCCAGCATTTT. Its translation is CASSDGREPQHF.

This clonotype was seen only a few times. V is TRBV10-3 and J is TRBJ2-5; 10 bases line up with TRBD2. This CDR3 is built from 15 residues. V lost 4 bases to trimming and J lost 1 base; unmatched junction nucleotides: 3. The V gene's germline CDR1 is ENHRY and CDR2 SYGVKD. CDR3 in DNA: TGTGCCATCAGTGGGCCTAGCGGGGGCCAAGAGACCCAGTACTTC. This sequence encodes CAISGPSGGQETQYF.

The chain couples TRBV10-3 to TRBJ2-3; 8 bases match TRBD1. The CDR3 contains 16 residues. CDR1 and CDR2 from the germline V gene are ENHRY and SYGVKD. J gave up 4 bases and V 6 bases, and 12 bases lay outside the gene matches. CDR3 residues: CAISAPGQGSADTQYF. The CDR3 nucleotides read TGTGCCATCAGCGCCCCCGGACAGGGAAGCGCAGATACGCAGTATTTT.

The chain uses TRBV20-1 and TRBJ2-5; 7 nucleotides align to TRBD1. Losses at the gene ends were 6 bases for V and 0 bases for J; bases not matched to a gene: 4. CDR1 DFQATT and CDR2 SNEGSKA come from the germline V gene (reference sequence). The CDR3 has 13 residues. The CDR3 coding sequence is TGCAGTGCCCCACAGGGGAACCAAGAGACCCAGTACTTC. This encodes CSAPQGNQETQYF.

This clonotype was seen a handful of times. CDR3 DNA: TGTGCCAGCAGCCAAGGACTAGCGGCGATCAATGAGCAGTTCTTC. Translated: CASSQGLAAINEQFF. The chain uses TRBV4-2 and TRBJ2-1, with TRBD2 matching over 9 bases. This CDR3 contains 15 residues. V dropped 1 base and J dropped 6; count of bases not matched to a gene: 4. Germline loops: CDR1 LGHNA, CDR2 YNFKEQ.

The rearrangement uses TRBV20-1 and TRBJ2-7; no definite D call. The J call may not be correct, given that the DNA end is closer to TRBJ2-5. This CDR3 region has 11 residues. From germline, CDR1 is DFQATT and CDR2 SNEGSKA (reference sequence). CDR3 in amino acids: CSAREEETQYF. DNA for the CDR3: TGCAGTGCTAGAGAGGAGGAGACCCAGTACTTC.